This is a list of T cell receptor beta chains from one sample in a study of cytomegalovirus exposure and HLA in healthy donors. Measured with immunoSEQ multiplex PCR; TCRdb has only the in-frame clones, and not every one. The sample includes 150,000 to 200,000 clones, 84% of them seen just once. The source material was PBMCs. Every receptor here comes from a boy younger than 18 in good health and CMV-seronegative. CDR3s include the opening cysteine and the closing phenylalanine or tryptophan. D genes are given only for firm matches. Rows give clone size only sometimes, using once, few, many, or a class for an expanded clone.

d_gene | abundance | j_gene | v_gene | CDR3aa | CDR3nt
. | . | TRBJ1-6 | TRBV6-5 | CASSYSGLNSPLHF | TGTGCCAGCAGTTACTCGGGCCTCAATTCACCCCTCCACTTT
TRBD1 | . | TRBJ1-4 | TRBV5-6 | CASSKRTGLHEKLFF | TGTGCCAGCAGCAAAAGGACAGGGCTCCATGAAAAACTGTTTTTT
. | . | TRBJ1-2 | TRBV14 | CASSPDGVRFNYGYTF | TGTGCCAGCAGCCCGGACGGGGTCCGATTCAACTATGGCTACACCTTC
. | few | TRBJ2-1 | TRBV9 | CASSVASYNEQFF | TGTGCCAGCAGCGTAGCCTCGTACAATGAGCAGTTCTTC
TRBD1 | . | TRBJ2-7 | TRBV5-1 | CASSLLSGTAYEQYF | TGCGCCAGCAGCCTACTCTCCGGGACAGCCTACGAGCAGTACTTC
TRBD1 | . | TRBJ1-5 | TRBV7-2 | CASSFGTGLNQPQHF | TGTGCCAGCAGCTTTGGGACAGGGCTAAATCAGCCCCAGCATTTT
. | . | TRBJ2-7 | TRBV6-6 | CASSYPRGEQYF | TGTGCCAGCAGTTACCCCCGGGGGGAGCAGTACTTC
. | once | TRBJ2-7 | TRBV4-3 | CASSHSHRDFEQYF | TGCGCCAGCAGCCACAGTCACAGGGATTTCGAGCAGTACTTC
. | . | TRBJ2-1 | TRBV7-3 | CASSLTGAGEQFF | TGTGCCAGCAGCTTAACGGGGGCGGGTGAGCAGTTCTTC
. | . | TRBJ1-1 | TRBV15 | CAFGGNTEAFF | TGTGCCTTCGGAGGGAACACTGAAGCTTTCTTT
. | . | TRBJ2-1 | TRBV5-6 | CASSQPISGEQFF | TGTGCCAGCAGCCAACCGATAAGCGGTGAGCAGTTCTTC
. | once | TRBJ2-1 | TRBV27 | CASSLDYSGPQFF | TGTGCCAGCAGTTTAGATTATAGCGGACCTCAGTTCTTC
. | . | TRBJ1-1 | TRBV25-1 | CASSESFRGTEAFF | TGTGCCAGCAGTGAATCTTTTCGGGGGACTGAAGCTTTCTTT